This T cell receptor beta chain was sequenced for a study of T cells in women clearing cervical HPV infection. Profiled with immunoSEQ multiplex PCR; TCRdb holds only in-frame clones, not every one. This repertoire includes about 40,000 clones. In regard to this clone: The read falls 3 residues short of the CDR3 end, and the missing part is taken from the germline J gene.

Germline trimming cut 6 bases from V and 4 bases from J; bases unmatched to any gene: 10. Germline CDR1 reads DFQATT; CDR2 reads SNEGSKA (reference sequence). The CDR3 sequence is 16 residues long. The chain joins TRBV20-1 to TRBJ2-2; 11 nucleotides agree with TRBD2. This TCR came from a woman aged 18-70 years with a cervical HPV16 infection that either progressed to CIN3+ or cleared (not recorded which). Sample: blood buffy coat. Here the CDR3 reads CSAPPLAGAVTGELFF. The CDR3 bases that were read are TGCAGTGCACCCCCACTAGCGGGGGCGGTCACCGGGGAG.